A selection of T cell receptor beta chains follows, all from one sample in a study of long-term antiretroviral therapy in people with HIV. Generated by immunoSEQ multiplex PCR, the TCRdb table keeps only in-frame clones and is missing some. The sample shows around 13,000 clones, about 88% of them seen only once. The material was unsorted PBMCs, obtained 2.1 years after starting antiretroviral therapy. Every receptor here comes from a middle-aged woman with HIV. Each CDR3 is given with its conserved first and last residue. D genes are given only for firm matches. Clone size is stated in some rows and not others, as once, few, many or a class when expanded.

d_call | j_call | clone_size | v_call | cdr3_nt | cdr3_aa
. | TRBJ2-1 | . | TRBV5-1 | TGCGCCAGCAGCTTGAATGGGGGGGGACAGAATGAGCAGTTCTTC | CASSLNGGGQNEQFF
. | TRBJ2-4 | . | TRBV7-9 | TGTGCCAGCAGCTTAAGTGAGATGGCCAAAAACATTCAGTACTTC | CASSLSEMAKNIQYF
. | TRBJ1-4 | . | TRBV5-1 | TGCGCCAGCAGCTCGGGCCTTACGGAAGAAAAACTGTTTTTT | CASSSGLTEEKLFF
. | TRBJ1-1 | . | TRBV10-3 | TGTGCCATCAGGAAGACCCTGAACACTGAAGCTTTCTTT | CAIRKTLNTEAFF
. | TRBJ2-2 | . | TRBV4-1 | TGCGCCAGCAGCTTTACCGACAGGAACACCGGGGAGCTGTTTTTT | CASSFTDRNTGELFF
. | TRBJ2-3 | . | TRBV7-2 | TGTGCCAGCAGCCCTGACTACCTATCCACAGATACGCAGTATTTT | CASSPDYLSTDTQYF
. | TRBJ1-2 | . | TRBV25-1 | TGTGCCAGCAGTGAATTTCGTGATTCCGGCTACACCTTC | CASSEFRDSGYTF
. | TRBJ2-3 | . | TRBV18 | TGTGCCAGCTCACCTCAAAAGGAGCGACCAGATACGCAGTATTTT | CASSPQKERPDTQYF
TRBD1 | TRBJ1-2 | . | TRBV5-4 | TGTGCCAGCAGCCCAATTACCGGGACAGGGGCGCAAGGCTACACCTTC | CASSPITGTGAQGYTF
. | TRBJ1-1 | . | TRBV7-9 | TGTGCCAGCAGCCCACGCGTGGGGGGAGCTGAAGCTTTCTTT | CASSPRVGGAEAFF
TRBD1 | TRBJ1-2 | . | TRBV5-6 | TGTGCCAGCAGCAAGGGACAGGGAGACGGCTACACCTTC | CASSKGQGDGYTF
TRBD1 | TRBJ1-2 | once | TRBV6-5 | TGTGCCAGCAGTTATTCCGGGACAGGGAACTATGGCTACACCTTC | CASSYSGTGNYGYTF
. | TRBJ1-1 | . | TRBV18 | TGTGCCAGCTCAGACGGTTTGAACACTGAAGCTTTCTTT | CASSDGLNTEAFF
. | TRBJ1-2 | . | TRBV18 | TGTGCCAGCTCCTACCTGGACGACTATGGCTACACCTTC | CASSYLDDYGYTF
. | TRBJ1-1 | . | TRBV6-5 | TGTGCCAGCAGTTACAGGCAGAGAAGCAAGAACACTGAAGCTTTCTTT | CASSYRQRSKNTEAFF
. | TRBJ1-1 | . | TRBV5-6 | TGTGCCAGCGGATTAAGAGGGAGGAACACTGAAGCTTTCTTT | CASGLRGRNTEAFF
. | TRBJ1-1 | . | TRBV7-2 | TGTGCCAGCAGCTCCAAGGGGGGCACTGAAGCTTTCTTT | CASSSKGGTEAFF
. | TRBJ2-3 | . | TRBV11-2 | TGTGCCAGCAGCTGGGACAAACTTGGTCCGCAGTATTTT | CASSWDKLGPQYF
. | TRBJ1-3 | . | TRBV29-1 | TGCAGCGTTGAAGTTGGTGGATCTGGAAACACCATATATTTT | CSVEVGGSGNTIYF
. | TRBJ2-1 | . | TRBV9 | TGTGCCAGCAGCGTAGAAGGGGGGGGCCTTATAGAGCAGTTCTTC | CASSVEGGGLIEQFF
. | TRBJ1-2 | . | TRBV5-4 | TGTGCCAGCAGCTTGAGGGACGCATCCTATGGCTACACCTTC | CASSLRDASYGYTF
TRBD2 | TRBJ2-1 | . | TRBV10-3 | TGTGCCATCAGCCTCCACCGGTCCAGCGGGGGGGACAATGAGCAGTTCTTC | CAISLHRSSGGDNEQFF
. | TRBJ2-7 | . | TRBV6-1 | TGTGCCAGCAGTGTGTCAGGAGTGGTCTACGAGCAGTACTTC | CASSVSGVVYEQYF
. | TRBJ1-6 | few | TRBV5-5 | TGTGCCAGCAGTCTTGACCGGGGATCTAATTCACCCCTCCACTTT | CASSLDRGSNSPLHF
TRBD1 | TRBJ2-1 | . | TRBV7-8 | TGTGCCAGCAGCTTAATGAGACAGGGGGTCAATGAGCAGTTCTTC | CASSLMRQGVNEQFF
TRBD1 | TRBJ1-1 | . | TRBV10-3 | TGTGCCATCAGTGGGCGGACAGGGGGCAGGAACACTGAAGCTTTCTTT | CAISGRTGGRNTEAFF
TRBD1 | TRBJ1-4 | . | TRBV2 | TGTGCCAGCAGCCCCGGACAGGGACCAACTAATGAAAAACTGTTTTTT | CASSPGQGPTNEKLFF
TRBD2 | TRBJ2-2 | few | TRBV5-4 | TGTGCCAGCAGCTTGGAGGCCAGCGGGGGGGTCCCCGGGGAGCTGTTTTTT | CASSLEASGGVPGELFF
. | TRBJ2-7 | . | TRBV2 | TGTGCCAGCAGGGAGCCCCGAGCGGACGCTATAAACGAGCAGTACTTC | CASREPRADAINEQYF
TRBD1 | TRBJ2-3 | . | TRBV6-5 | TGTGCCATCTCCGACAGGGGCAGCACAGATACGCAGTATTTT | CAISDRGSTDTQYF
. | TRBJ2-6 | few | TRBV18 | TGTGCCAGCTCACAAACCCGGGGGGCCAACGTCCTGACTTTC | CASSQTRGANVLTF
. | TRBJ1-2 | . | TRBV5-4 | TGTGCCAGCAGCTTCCAGGGAGGGGGCTATGGCTACACCTTC | CASSFQGGGYGYTF
. | TRBJ2-5 | . | TRBV11-2 | TGTGCCAGCAGCGTGGGAGAATGGGAGACCCAGTACTTC | CASSVGEWETQYF
. | TRBJ1-4 | once | TRBV5-1 | TGCGCCAGCAGCACGGGAACAGCGGCTCGTGAAAAACTGTTTTTT | CASSTGTAAREKLFF